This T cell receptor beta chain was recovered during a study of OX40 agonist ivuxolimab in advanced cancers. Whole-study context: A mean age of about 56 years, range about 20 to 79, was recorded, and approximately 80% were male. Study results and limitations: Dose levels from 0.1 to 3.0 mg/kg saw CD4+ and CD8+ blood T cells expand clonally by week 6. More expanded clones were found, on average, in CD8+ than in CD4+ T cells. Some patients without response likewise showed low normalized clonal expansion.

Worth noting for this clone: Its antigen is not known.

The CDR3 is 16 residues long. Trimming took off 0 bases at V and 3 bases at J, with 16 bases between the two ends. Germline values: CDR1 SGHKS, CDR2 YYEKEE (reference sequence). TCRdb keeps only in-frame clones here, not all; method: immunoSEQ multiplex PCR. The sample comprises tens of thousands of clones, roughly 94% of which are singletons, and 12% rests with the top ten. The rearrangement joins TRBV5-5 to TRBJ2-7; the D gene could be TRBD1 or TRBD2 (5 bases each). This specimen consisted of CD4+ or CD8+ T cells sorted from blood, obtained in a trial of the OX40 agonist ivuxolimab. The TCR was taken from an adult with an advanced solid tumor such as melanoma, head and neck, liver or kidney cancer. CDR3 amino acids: CASSLDLLGVGYEQYF. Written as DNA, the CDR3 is TGTGCCAGCAGCTTGGATTTGTTGGGGGTAGGCTACGAGCAGTACTTC. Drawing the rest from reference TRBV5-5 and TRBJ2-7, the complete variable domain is DAGVTQSPTHLIKTRGQQVTLRCSPISGHKSVSWYQQVLGQGPQFIFQYYEKEERGRGNFPDRFSARQFPNYSSELNVNALLLGDSALYLCASSLDLLGVGYEQYFGPGTRLTVT.